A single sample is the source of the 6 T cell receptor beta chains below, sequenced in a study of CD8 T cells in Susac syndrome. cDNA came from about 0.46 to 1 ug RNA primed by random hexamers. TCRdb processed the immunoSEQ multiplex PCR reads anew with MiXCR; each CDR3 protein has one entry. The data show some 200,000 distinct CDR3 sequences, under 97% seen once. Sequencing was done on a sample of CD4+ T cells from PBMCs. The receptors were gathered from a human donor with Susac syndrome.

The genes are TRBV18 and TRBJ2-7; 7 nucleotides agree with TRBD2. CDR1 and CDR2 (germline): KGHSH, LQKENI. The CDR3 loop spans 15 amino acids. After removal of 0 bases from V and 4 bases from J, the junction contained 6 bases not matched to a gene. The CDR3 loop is CASSPPQRGGYEQYF. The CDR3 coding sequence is TGTGCCAGCTCACCACCCCAGCGGGGTGGGTACGAGCAGTACTTC.

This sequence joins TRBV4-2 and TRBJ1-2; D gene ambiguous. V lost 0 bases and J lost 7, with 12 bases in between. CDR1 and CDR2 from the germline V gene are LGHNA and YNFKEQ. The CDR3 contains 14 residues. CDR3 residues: CASSQELQVPGYTF. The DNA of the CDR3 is TGTGCCAGCAGCCAAGAACTCCAGGTACCTGGCTACACCTTC.

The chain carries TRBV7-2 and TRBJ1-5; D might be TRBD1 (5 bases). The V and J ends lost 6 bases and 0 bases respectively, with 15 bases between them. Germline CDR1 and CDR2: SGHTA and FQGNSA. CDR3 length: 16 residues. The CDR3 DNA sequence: TGTGCCAGCAGGGAAAGGGGCCCTGATAGCAATCAGCCCCAGCATTTT. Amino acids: CASRERGPDSNQPQHF.

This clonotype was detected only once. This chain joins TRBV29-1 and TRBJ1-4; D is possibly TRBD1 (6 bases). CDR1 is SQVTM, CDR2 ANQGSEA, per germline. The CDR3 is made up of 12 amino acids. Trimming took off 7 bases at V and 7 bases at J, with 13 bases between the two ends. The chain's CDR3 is CSATQGGEKLFF. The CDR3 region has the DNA TGCAGCGCTACACAGGGAGGTGAAAAACTGTTTTTT.

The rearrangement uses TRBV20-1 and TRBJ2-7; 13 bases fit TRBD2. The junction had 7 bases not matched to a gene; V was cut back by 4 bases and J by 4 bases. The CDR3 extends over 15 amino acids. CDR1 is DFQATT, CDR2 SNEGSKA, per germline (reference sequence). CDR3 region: CSAILGTSGVYEQYF. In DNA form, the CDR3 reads TGCAGTGCTATCCTGGGGACTAGCGGGGTGTACGAGCAGTACTTC.

The CDR3 protein is CSARVVGSNQPQHF. The CDR3 coding sequence is TGCAGTGCTAGAGTTGTAGGCAGCAATCAGCCCCAGCATTTT. The chain uses TRBV20-1 and TRBJ1-5; D is ambiguous. Germline V lookup: CDR1 DFQATT, CDR2 SNEGSKA (reference sequence). The CDR3 totals 14 residues. Trimming took 1 base from V and 1 from J, leaving 8 bases between them.